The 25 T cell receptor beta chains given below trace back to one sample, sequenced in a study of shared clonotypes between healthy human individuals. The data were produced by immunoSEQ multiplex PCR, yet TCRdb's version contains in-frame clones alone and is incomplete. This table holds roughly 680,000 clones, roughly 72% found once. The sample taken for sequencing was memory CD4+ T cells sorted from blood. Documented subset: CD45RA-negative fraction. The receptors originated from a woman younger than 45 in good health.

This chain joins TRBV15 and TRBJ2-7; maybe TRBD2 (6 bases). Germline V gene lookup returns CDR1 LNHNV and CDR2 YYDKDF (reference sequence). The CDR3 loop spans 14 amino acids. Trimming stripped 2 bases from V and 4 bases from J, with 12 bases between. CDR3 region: CATSRNLRGYEQYF. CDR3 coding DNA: TGTGCCACCAGCAGAAATCTTCGGGGGTACGAGCAGTACTTC. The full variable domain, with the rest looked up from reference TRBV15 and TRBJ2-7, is DAMVIQNPRYQVTQFGKPVTLSCSQTLNHNVMYWYQQKSSQAPKLLFHYYDKDFNNEADTPDNFQSRRPNTSFCFLDIRSPGLGDTAMYLCATSRNLRGYEQYFGPGTRLTVT.

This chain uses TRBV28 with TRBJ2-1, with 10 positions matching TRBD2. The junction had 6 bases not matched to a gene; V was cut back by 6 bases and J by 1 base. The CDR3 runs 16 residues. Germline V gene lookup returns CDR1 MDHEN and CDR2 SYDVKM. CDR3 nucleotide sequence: TGTGCCAGCAGAACCTTAGCGGGAGGTTCCTACAATGAGCAGTTCTTC. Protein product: CASRTLAGGSYNEQFF.

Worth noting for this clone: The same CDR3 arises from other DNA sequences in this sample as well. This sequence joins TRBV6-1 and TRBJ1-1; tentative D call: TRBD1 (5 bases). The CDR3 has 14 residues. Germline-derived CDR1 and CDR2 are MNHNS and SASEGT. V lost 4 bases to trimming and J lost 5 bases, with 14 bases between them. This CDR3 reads CASSARGGNTEAFF. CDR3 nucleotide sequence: TGTGCCAGCAGTGCGCGTGGGGGAAATACTGAAGCTTTCTTT.

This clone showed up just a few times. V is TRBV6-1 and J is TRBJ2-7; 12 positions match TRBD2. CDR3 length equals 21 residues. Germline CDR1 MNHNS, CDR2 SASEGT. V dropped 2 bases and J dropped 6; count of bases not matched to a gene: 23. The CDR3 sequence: CASSERDPWRLRLAGVPEQYF. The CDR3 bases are TGTGCCAGCAGTGAAAGGGACCCTTGGCGCCTTCGACTAGCGGGAGTTCCCGAGCAGTACTTC.

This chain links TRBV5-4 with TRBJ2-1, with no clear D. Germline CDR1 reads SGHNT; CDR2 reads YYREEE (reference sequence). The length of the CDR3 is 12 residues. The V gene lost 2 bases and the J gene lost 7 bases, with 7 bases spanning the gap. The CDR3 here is CASSFWMNEQFF. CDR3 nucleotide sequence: TGTGCCAGCAGCTTTTGGATGAATGAGCAGTTCTTC.

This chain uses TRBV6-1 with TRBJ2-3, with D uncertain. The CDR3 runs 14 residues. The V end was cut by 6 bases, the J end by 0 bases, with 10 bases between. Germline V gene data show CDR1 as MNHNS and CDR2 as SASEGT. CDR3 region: CASRAGPSTDTQYF. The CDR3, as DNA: TGTGCCAGCAGGGCAGGCCCTAGCACAGATACGCAGTATTTT.

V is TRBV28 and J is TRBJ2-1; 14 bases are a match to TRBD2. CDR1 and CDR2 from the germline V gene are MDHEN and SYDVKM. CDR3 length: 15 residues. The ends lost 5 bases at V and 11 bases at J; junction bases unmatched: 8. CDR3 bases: TGTGCCAGCAGTCTATACGGGACTAGCGGGAGTCAGCAGTTCTTC. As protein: CASSLYGTSGSQQFF.

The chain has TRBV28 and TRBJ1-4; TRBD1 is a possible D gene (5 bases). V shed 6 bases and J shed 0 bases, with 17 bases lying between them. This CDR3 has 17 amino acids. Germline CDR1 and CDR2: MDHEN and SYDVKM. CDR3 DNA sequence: TGTGCCAGCAGCGATCCGCTCGGGGGAGCAACTAATGAAAAACTGTTTTTT. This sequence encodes CASSDPLGGATNEKLFF.

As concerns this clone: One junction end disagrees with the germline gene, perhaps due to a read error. CDR3 bases: TGTGCCAGCAACCACCCCCGGGGCGCAACGGACTTC. Protein sequence: CASNHPRGATDF. This chain connects TRBV28 to TRBJ2-7, with D perhaps assigned TRBD1 or TRBD2 (5 bases each). Germline values: CDR1 MDHEN, CDR2 SYDVKM. This CDR3 is built from 12 residues.

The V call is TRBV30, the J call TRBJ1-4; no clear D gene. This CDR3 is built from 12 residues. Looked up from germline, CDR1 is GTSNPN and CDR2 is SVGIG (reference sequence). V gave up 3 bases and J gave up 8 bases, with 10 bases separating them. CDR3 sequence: CAWRGFREKLFF. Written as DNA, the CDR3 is TGTGCCTGGAGAGGCTTCCGGGAAAAACTGTTTTTT.

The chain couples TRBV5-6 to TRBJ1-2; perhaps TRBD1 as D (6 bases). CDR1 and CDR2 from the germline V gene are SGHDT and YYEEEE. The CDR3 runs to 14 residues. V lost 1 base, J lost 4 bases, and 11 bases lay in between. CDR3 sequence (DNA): TGTGCCAGCAGCTTGCGACAGGCTTCCTATGGCTACACCTTC. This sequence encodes CASSLRQASYGYTF.

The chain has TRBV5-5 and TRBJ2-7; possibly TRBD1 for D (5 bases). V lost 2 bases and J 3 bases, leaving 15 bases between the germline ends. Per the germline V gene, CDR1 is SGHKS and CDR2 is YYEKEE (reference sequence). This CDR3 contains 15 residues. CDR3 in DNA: TGTGCCAGCAGCTTTTTCTCAGGGCTTCGCTACGAGCAGTACTTC. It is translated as CASSFFSGLRYEQYF.

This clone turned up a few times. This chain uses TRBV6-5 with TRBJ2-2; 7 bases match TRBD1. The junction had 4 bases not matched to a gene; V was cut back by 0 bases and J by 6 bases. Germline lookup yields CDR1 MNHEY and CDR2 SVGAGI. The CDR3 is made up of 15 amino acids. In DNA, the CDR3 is TGTGCCAGCAGTTACTCCAGGGGGAAAGCCGGGGAGCTGTTTTTT. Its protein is CASSYSRGKAGELFF.

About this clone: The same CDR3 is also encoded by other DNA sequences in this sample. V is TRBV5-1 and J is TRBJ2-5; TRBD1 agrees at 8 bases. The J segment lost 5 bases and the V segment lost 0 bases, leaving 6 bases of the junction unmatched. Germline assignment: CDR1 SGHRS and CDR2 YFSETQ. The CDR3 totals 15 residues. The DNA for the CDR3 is TGCGCCAGCAGCTTGGAAGGCAGGGGGCACGAGACCCAGTACTTC. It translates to CASSLEGRGHETQYF.

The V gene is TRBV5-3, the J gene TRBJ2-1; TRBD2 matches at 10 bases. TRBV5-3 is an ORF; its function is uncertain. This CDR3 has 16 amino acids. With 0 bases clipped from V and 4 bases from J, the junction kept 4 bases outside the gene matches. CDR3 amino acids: CARSLGTSGLYNEQFF. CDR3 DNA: TGTGCCAGAAGCTTGGGGACTAGCGGTTTATACAATGAGCAGTTCTTC.

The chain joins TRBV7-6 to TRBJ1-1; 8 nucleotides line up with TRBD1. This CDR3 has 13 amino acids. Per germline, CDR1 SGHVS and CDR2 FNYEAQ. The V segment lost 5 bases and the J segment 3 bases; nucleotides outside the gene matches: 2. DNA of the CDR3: TGTGCCAGCAGCCGGACAGGGTACACTGAAGCTTTCTTT. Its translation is CASSRTGYTEAFF.

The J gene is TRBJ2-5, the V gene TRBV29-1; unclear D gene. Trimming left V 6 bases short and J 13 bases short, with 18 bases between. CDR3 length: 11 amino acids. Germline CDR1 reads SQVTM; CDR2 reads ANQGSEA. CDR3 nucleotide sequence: TGCAGCGTCGCACTTGGGCAGAGTCTGTACTTC. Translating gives CSVALGQSLYF.

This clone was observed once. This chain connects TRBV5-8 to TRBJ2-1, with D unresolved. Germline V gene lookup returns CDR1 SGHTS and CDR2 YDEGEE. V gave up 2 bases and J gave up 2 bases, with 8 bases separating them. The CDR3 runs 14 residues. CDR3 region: CASSFRRTYNEQFF. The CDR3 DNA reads TGTGCCAGCAGCTTTCGACGGACCTACAATGAGCAGTTCTTC.

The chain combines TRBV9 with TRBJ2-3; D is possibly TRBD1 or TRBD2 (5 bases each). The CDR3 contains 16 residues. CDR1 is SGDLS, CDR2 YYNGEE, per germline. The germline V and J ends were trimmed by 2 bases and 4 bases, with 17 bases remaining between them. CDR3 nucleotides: TGTGCCAGCAGCGTCCGATCAGGGAGATCATCAGATACGCAGTATTTT. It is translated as CASSVRSGRSSDTQYF. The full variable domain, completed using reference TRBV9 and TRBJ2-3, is DSGVTQTPKHLITATGQRVTLRCSPRSGDLSVYWYQQSLDQGLQFLIQYYNGEERAKGNILERFSAQQFPDLHSELNLSSLELGDSALYFCASSVRSGRSSDTQYFGPGTRLTVL.

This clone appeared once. The CDR3 DNA is TGTGCCAGCAGCTTAACCCCCGGGGGCCCCTACAATGAGCAGTTCTTC. It translates to CASSLTPGGPYNEQFF. This chain connects TRBV11-3 to TRBJ2-1; D could derive from TRBD1 or TRBD2 (6 bases each). The CDR3 has 16 residues. Germline-derived CDR1 and CDR2 are SGHNT and YENEEA. The V end lost 2 bases, the J end lost 2 bases, and 13 bases lay between the germline ends. The full variable domain, completed using reference TRBV11-3 and TRBJ2-1, is EAGVVQSPRYKIIEKKQPVAFWCNPISGHNTLYWYLQNLGQGPELLIRYENEEAVDDSQLPKDRFSAERLKGVDSTLKIQPAELGDSAVYLCASSLTPGGPYNEQFFGPGTRLTVL.

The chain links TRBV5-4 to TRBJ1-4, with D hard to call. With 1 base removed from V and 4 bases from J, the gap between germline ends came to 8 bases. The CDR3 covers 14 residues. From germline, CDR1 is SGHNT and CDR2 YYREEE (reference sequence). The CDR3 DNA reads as TGTGCCAGCAGCTTGTCGGGGAATAATGAAAAACTGTTTTTT. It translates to CASSLSGNNEKLFF.

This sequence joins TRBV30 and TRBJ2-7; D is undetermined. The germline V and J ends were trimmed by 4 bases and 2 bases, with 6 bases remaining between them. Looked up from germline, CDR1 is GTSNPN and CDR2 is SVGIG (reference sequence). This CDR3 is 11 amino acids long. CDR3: CAWTGAYEQYF. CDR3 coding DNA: TGTGCCTGGACGGGCGCCTACGAGCAGTACTTC.

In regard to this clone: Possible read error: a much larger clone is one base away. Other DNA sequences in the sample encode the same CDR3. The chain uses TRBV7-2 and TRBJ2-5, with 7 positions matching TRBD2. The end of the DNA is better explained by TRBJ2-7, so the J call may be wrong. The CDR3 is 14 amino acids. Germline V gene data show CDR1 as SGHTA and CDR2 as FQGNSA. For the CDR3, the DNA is TGTGCCAGCAGCCTCCAGCGGGATTCCTACGAGCAGTACTTC. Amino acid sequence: CASSLQRDSYEQYF.

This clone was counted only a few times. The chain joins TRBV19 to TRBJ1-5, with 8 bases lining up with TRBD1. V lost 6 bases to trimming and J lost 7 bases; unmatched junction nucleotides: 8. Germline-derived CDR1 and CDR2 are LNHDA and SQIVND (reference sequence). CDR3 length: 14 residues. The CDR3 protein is CASRSQDRDQPQHF. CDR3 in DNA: TGTGCCAGTAGGTCCCAGGACAGGGACCAGCCCCAGCATTTT.

The DNA for the CDR3 is TGCGCCAGCAGCCCATCGGGACATTTCCAAGAGACCCAGTACTTC. Protein sequence: CASSPSGHFQETQYF. J is TRBJ2-5 and V is TRBV5-1; maybe TRBD1 (6 bases). CDR1 SGHRS and CDR2 YFSETQ come from the germline V gene. Trimming pared 4 bases from V and 1 base from J, leaving 14 bases between. CDR3 size: 15 residues.